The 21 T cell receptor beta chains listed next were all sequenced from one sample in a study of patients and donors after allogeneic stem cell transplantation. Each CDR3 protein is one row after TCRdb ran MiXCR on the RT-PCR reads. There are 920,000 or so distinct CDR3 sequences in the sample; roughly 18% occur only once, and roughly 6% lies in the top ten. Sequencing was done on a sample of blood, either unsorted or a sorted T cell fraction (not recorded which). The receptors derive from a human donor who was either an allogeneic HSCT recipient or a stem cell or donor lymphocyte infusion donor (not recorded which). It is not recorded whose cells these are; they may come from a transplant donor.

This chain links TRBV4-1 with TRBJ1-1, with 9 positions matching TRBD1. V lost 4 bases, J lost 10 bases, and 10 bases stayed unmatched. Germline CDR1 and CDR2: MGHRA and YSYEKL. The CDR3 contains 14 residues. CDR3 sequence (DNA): TGCGCCAGCAGCCCACCGGGACAGGGACTTGGAGCTTTCTTT. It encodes CASSPPGQGLGAFF.

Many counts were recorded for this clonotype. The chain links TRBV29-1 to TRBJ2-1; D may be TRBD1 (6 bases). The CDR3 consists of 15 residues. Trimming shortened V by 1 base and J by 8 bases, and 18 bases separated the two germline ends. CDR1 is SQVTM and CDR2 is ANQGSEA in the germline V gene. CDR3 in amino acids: CSVEVGGKVGHEQFF. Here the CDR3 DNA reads TGCAGCGTTGAAGTAGGGGGAAAGGTCGGGCATGAGCAGTTCTTC.

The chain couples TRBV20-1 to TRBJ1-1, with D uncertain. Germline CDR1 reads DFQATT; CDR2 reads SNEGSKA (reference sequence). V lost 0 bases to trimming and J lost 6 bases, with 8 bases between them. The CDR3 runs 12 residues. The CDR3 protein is CSARDYLAEAFF. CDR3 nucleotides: TGCAGTGCTAGAGATTACTTAGCTGAAGCTTTCTTT.

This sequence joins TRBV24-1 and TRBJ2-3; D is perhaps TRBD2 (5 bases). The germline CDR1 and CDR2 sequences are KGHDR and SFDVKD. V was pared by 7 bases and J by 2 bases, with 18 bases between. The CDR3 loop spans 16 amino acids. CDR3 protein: CATSDGVTEATDTQYF. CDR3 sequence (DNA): TGTGCCACCAGCGACGGGGTGACCGAGGCCACAGATACGCAGTATTTT.

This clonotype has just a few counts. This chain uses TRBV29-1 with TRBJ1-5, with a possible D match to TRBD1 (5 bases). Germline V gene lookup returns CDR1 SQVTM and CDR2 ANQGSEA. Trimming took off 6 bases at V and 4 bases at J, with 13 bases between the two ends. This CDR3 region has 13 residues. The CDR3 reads CSVRGDGNQPQHF. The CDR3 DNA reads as TGCAGCGTGAGAGGGGACGGAAATCAGCCCCAGCATTTT.

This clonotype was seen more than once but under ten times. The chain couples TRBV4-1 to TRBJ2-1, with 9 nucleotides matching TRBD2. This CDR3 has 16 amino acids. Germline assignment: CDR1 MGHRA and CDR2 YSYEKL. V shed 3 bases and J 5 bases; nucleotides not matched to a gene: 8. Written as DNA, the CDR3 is TGCGCCAGCAGCCAGGGGGGGCTAGCGGGACACAATGAGCAGTTCTTC. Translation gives CASSQGGLAGHNEQFF.

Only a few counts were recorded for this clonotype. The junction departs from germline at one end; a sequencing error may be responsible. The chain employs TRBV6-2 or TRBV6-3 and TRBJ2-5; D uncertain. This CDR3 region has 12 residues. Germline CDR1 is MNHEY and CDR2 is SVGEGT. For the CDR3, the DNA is TGTGCCAGCAGTCACTCACAAGAGACCCAGTACTTC. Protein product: CASSHSQETQYF.

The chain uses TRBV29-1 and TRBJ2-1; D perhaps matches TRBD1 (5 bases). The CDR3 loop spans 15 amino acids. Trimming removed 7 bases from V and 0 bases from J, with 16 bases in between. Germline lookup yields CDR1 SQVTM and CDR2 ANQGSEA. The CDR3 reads CSGGRAASSYNEQFF. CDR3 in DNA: TGCAGCGGGGGCAGGGCGGCCAGCTCCTACAATGAGCAGTTCTTC.

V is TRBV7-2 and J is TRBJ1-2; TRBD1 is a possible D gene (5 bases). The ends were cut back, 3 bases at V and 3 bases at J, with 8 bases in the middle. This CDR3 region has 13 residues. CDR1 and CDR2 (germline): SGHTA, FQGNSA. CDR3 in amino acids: CASSFRVYYGYTF. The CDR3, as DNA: TGTGCCAGCAGCTTCAGGGTGTACTATGGCTACACCTTC.

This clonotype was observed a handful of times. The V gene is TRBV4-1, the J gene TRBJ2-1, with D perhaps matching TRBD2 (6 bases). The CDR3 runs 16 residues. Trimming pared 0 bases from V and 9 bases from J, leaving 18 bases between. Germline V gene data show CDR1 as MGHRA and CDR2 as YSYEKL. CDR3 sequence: CASSQDIGGWFGEQFF. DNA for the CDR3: TGCGCCAGCAGCCAAGATATAGGAGGGTGGTTTGGTGAGCAGTTCTTC.

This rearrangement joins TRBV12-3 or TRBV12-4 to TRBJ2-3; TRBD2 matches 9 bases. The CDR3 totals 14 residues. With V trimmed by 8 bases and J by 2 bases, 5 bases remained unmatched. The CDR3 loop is CASGLAGITDTQYF. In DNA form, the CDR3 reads TGTGCCAGCGGCCTAGCGGGGATCACAGATACGCAGTATTTT.

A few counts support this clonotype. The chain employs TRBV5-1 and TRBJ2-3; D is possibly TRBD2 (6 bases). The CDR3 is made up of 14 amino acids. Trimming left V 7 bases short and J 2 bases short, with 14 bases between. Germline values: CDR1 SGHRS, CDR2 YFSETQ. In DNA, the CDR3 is TGCGCCAGCCGGGAGTGGACCTTCACAGATACGCAGTATTTT. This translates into CASREWTFTDTQYF.

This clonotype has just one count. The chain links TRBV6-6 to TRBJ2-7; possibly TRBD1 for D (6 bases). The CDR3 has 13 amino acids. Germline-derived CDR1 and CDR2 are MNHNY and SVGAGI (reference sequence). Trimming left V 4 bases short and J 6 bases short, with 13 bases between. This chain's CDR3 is CASSSAGVGEQYF. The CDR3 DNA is TGTGCCAGCAGTTCGGCAGGGGTGGGCGAGCAGTACTTC.

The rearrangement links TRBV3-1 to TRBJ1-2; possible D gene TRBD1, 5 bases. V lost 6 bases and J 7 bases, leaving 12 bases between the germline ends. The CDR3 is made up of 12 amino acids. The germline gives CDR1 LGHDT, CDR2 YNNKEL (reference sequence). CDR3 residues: CASSHEGPGYTF. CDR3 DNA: TGTGCCAGCAGTCACGAGGGGCCTGGCTACACCTTC. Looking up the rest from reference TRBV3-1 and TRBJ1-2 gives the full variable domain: DTAVSQTPKYLVTQMGNDKSIKCEQNLGHDTMYWYKQDSKKFLKIMFSYNNKELIINETVPNRFSPKSPDKAHLNLHINSLELGDSAVYFCASSHEGPGYTFGSGTRLTVV.

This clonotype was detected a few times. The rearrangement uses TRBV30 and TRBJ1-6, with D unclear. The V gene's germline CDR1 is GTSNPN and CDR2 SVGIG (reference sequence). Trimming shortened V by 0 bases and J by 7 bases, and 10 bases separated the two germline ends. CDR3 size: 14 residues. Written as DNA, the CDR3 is TGTGCCTGGAGTGTCGATCTGATCAATTCACCCCTCCACTTT. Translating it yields CAWSVDLINSPLHF. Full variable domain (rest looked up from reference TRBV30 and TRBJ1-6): SQTIHQWPATLVQPVGSPLSLECTVEGTSNPNLYWYRQAAGRGLQLLFYSVGIGQISSEVPQNLSASRPQDRQFILSSKKLLLSDSGFYLCAWSVDLINSPLHFGNGTRLTVT.

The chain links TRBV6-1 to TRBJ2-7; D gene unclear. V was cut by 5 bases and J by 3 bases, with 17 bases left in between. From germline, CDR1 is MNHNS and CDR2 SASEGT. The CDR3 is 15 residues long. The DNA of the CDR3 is TGTGCCAGCAGTCCGCCGGCCCTGGGAAGCTACGAGCAGTACTTC. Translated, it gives CASSPPALGSYEQYF.

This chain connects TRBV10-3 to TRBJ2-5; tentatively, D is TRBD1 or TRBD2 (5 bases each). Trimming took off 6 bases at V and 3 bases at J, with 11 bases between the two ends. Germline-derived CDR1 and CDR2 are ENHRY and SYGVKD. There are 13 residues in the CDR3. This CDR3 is CAIRRVGEETQYF. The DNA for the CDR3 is TGTGCCATCAGAAGGGTGGGGGAAGAGACCCAGTACTTC.

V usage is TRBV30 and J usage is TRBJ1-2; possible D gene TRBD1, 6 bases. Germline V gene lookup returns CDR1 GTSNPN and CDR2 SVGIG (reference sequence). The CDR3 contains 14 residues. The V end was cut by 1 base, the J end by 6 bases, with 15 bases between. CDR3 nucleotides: TGTGCCTGGAGTGGGGACGACAGGCCCGATGGCTACACCTTC. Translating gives CAWSGDDRPDGYTF.

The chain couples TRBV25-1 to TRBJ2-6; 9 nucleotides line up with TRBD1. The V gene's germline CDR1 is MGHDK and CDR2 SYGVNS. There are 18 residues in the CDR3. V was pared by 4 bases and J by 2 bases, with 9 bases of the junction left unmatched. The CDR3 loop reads CASSGRRDRAPGANVLTF. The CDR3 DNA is TGTGCCAGCAGTGGAAGACGGGACAGGGCGCCTGGGGCCAACGTCCTGACTTTC.

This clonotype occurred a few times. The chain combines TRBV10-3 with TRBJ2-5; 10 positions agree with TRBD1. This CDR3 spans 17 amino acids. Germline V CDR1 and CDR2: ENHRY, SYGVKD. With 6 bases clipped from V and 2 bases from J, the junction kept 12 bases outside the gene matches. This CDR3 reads CAISLDRGLMGQETQYF. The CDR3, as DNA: TGTGCCATCAGCTTGGACAGGGGGTTGATGGGTCAAGAGACCCAGTACTTC.

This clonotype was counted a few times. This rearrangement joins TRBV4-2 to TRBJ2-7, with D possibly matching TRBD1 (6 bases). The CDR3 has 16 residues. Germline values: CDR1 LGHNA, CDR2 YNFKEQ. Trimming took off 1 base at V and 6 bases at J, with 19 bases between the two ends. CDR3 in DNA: TGTGCCAGCAGCCAAGGACAGGACCATCAGGTCTCCGAGCAGTACTTC. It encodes CASSQGQDHQVSEQYF.